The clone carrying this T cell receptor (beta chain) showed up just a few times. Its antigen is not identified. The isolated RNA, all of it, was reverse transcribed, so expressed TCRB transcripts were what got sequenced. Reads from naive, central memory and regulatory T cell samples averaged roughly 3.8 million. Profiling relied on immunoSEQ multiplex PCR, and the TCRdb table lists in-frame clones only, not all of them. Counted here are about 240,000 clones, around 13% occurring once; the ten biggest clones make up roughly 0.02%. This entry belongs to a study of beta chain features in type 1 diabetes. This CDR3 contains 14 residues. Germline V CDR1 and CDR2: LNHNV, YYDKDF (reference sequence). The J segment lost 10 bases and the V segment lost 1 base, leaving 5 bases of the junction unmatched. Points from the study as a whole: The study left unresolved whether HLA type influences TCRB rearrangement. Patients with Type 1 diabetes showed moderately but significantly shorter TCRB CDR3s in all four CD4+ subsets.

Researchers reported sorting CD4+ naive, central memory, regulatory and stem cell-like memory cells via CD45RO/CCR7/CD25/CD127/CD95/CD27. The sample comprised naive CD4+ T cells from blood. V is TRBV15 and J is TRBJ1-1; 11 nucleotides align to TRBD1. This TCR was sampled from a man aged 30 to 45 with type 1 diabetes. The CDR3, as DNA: TGTGCCACCAGCAGAGGAGGACAGGGGGCCCGAGCTTTCTTT. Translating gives CATSRGGQGARAFF.